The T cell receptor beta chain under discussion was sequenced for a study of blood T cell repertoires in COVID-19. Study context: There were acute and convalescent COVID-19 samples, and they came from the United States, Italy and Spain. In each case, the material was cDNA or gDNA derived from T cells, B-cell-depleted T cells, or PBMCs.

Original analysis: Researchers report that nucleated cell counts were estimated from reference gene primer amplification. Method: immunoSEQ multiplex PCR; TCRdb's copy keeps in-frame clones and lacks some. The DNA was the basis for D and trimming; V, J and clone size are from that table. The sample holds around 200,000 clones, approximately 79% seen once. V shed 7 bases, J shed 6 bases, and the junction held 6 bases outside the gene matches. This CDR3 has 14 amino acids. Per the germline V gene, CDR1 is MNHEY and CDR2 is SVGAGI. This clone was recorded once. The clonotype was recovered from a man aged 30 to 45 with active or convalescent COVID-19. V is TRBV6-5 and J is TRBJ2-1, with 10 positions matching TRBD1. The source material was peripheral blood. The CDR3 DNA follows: TGTGCCAGCATTTCCGGGACAGGGGCCAATGAGCAGTTCTTC. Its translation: CASISGTGANEQFF.